The 24 T cell receptor beta chains reported below all come from one sample, sequenced in a study of blood T cell repertoires in COVID-19. Some clones are missing from TCRdb's copy, which holds only in-frame ones; the method was immunoSEQ multiplex PCR. The data show hundreds of thousands of clones, roughly 90% seen once. The specimen was PBMCs or T cells enriched from blood (not recorded which). These receptors came from a woman aged 40 to 50 who had recovered from COVID-19.

The V gene is TRBV19, the J gene TRBJ1-2; weak D call: TRBD1 (6 bases). The V gene's germline CDR1 is LNHDA and CDR2 SQIVND (reference sequence). The CDR3 has 14 residues. V lost 4 bases, J lost 7 bases, and 16 bases lay in between. The CDR3 sequence: CASSTRQDVGGYTF. CDR3 nucleotide sequence: TGTGCCAGTAGTACCCGACAGGACGTAGGTGGCTACACCTTC.

The chain combines TRBV30 with TRBJ2-7; D is perhaps TRBD2 (7 bases). CDR3 length equals 13 residues. The germline V gene has CDR1 GTSNPN and CDR2 SVGIG (reference sequence). The CDR3 protein is CAWGRGIPYEQYF. CDR3 DNA sequence: TGTGCTTGGGGGCGGGGGATCCCTTACGAGCAGTACTTC.

The CDR3 sequence: CASSGEGRTGFYNEQFF. CDR3 DNA sequence: TGTGCCAGCAGCGGCGAGGGGAGGACAGGTTTTTACAATGAGCAGTTCTTC. The chain is built from TRBV21-1 and TRBJ2-1; the DNA was not compared with TRBD1, the D call given in the table. TRBV21-1 has pseudogene status. The CDR3 spans 17 residues.

The gene calls are TRBV7-6 and TRBJ2-3; D may be TRBD2 (5 bases). Germline CDR1 reads SGHVS; CDR2 reads FNYEAQ. Between the trimmed V and J ends, which lost 2 bases and 2 bases, there was a span of 8 bases. The CDR3 is 14 residues long. CDR3 region: CASSLRRHTDTQYF. The CDR3 DNA reads as TGTGCCAGCAGCTTAAGGAGGCACACAGATACGCAGTATTTT.

The genes are TRBV5-6 and TRBJ1-2; D remains unclear. CDR1 and CDR2 from the germline V gene are SGHDT and YYEEEE. The germline V and J ends were trimmed by 4 bases and 4 bases, with 17 bases remaining between them. The CDR3 spans 15 residues. The CDR3 DNA reads TGTGCCAGCAGCCCAACCCTGACGGCTAGCTATGGCTACACCTTC. Its translation: CASSPTLTASYGYTF.

The rearrangement joins TRBV7-9 to TRBJ2-3; possibly TRBD1 for D (7 bases). This CDR3 region has 17 residues. With 3 bases removed from V and 4 bases from J, the gap between germline ends came to 20 bases. CDR1 and CDR2 (germline): SEHNR, FQNEAQ (reference sequence). The CDR3 loop is CASSFPGGKGAADTQYF. In nucleotides, the CDR3 is TGTGCCAGCAGCTTCCCCGGCGGGAAGGGGGCGGCAGATACGCAGTATTTT.

The chain employs TRBV19 and TRBJ1-1; 12 bases are a match to TRBD1. Looked up from germline, CDR1 is LNHDA and CDR2 is SQIVND (reference sequence). The CDR3 runs 14 residues. V was clipped by 6 bases and J by 6 bases; unmatched bases: 5. In DNA form, the CDR3 reads TGTGCCAGTAGCGAGGGACAGGGGGCATCTGAAGCTTTCTTT. Protein: CASSEGQGASEAFF.

The chain joins TRBV28 to TRBJ1-5, with 9 bases lining up with TRBD1. V shed 5 bases and J 7 bases; nucleotides not matched to a gene: 9. The CDR3 spans 15 residues. CDR1 and CDR2 (germline): MDHEN, SYDVKM. The chain's CDR3 is CASSEDRGVGQPQHF. In DNA form, the CDR3 reads TGTGCCAGCAGTGAAGACAGGGGGGTAGGCCAGCCCCAGCATTTT.

The V call is TRBV28, the J call TRBJ1-2, with 8 positions matching TRBD1. CDR1 is MDHEN and CDR2 is SYDVKM in the germline V gene. The CDR3 consists of 15 residues. V was pared by 3 bases and J by 3 bases, with 6 bases of the junction left unmatched. The CDR3 protein is CASSFFRDRHYGYTF. The CDR3 coding sequence is TGTGCCAGCAGTTTCTTCCGGGACAGGCACTATGGCTACACCTTC.

This clone was recorded once. The rearrangement links TRBV10-3 to TRBJ1-1; D might be TRBD1 (6 bases). The CDR3 extends over 13 amino acids. V lost 6 bases, J lost 1 base, and 9 bases lay in between. Germline CDR1 reads ENHRY; CDR2 reads SYGVKD. The CDR3 reads CAIRQGANTEAFF. CDR3 nucleotides: TGTGCCATCAGACAGGGAGCGAACACTGAAGCTTTCTTT.

V usage is TRBV30 and J usage is TRBJ1-3, with 12 bases that match TRBD1. The CDR3 is 15 amino acids. The trim removed 2 bases at V and 4 bases at J, leaving 3 bases unmatched. Germline CDR1 is GTSNPN and CDR2 is SVGIG (reference sequence). CDR3 nucleotide sequence: TGTGCCTGGAGTCGGGACAGGGGGCGAGGAAACACCATATATTTT. Protein sequence: CAWSRDRGRGNTIYF.

This clone was picked up one time. This chain joins TRBV2 and TRBJ1-4; D is unclear. Germline-derived CDR1 and CDR2 are SNHLY and FYNNEI. This CDR3 comprises 14 residues. Trimming removed 5 bases at V and 0 bases at J, with 7 bases between. This CDR3 reads CASSWGATNEKLFF. In nucleotides, the CDR3 is TGTGCCAGCAGTTGGGGAGCAACTAATGAAAAACTGTTTTTT.

V usage is TRBV2 and J usage is TRBJ2-5; 11 nucleotides agree with TRBD2. The germline V gene has CDR1 SNHLY and CDR2 FYNNEI. The CDR3 runs 18 residues. Germline trimming cut 6 bases from V and 6 bases from J; bases unmatched to any gene: 18. CDR3 sequence reads: CASSGTSGTGILGQTQYF. In DNA, the CDR3 is TGTGCCAGCAGCGGGACTAGCGGCACCGGTATACTAGGGCAGACCCAGTACTTC.

V is TRBV7-3 and J is TRBJ1-1; tentative D call: TRBD1 (6 bases). In germline, CDR1 is SGHTA, CDR2 FQGTGA. Trimming cost V 5 bases and J 3 bases, with 13 bases left between them. The CDR3 is made up of 14 amino acids. In DNA, the CDR3 is TGTGCCAGCAGCCCCCAACAGGGCCACACTGAAGCTTTCTTT. It translates to CASSPQQGHTEAFF.

This clone is a singleton in its sample. The genes are TRBV6-5 and TRBJ2-7; D might be TRBD1 (6 bases). This CDR3 region has 11 residues. Germline CDR1 and CDR2: MNHEY and SVGAGI. Between the trimmed V and J ends, which lost 6 bases and 6 bases, there was a span of 9 bases. The CDR3 loop is CASRQGGEQYF. CDR3 DNA: TGTGCCAGCAGACAGGGTGGCGAGCAGTACTTC.

The chain employs TRBV5-5 and TRBJ2-4; D not certain. The germline V and J ends were trimmed by 2 bases and 5 bases, with 11 bases remaining between them. Per the germline V gene, CDR1 is SGHKS and CDR2 is YYEKEE (reference sequence). The CDR3 is made up of 14 amino acids. Written as DNA, the CDR3 is TGTGCCAGCAGCTTATGGAGTGTCGAAAACATTCAGTACTTC. The encoded protein is CASSLWSVENIQYF.

This clone was picked up one time. The CDR3 bases are TGTGCCAGCAGCTTAGACGGAACGGGGAGCTACACCTTC. It translates to CASSLDGTGSYTF. The chain employs TRBV7-8 and TRBJ1-2; D is uncertain. Germline lookup yields CDR1 SGHVS and CDR2 FQNEAQ. This CDR3 comprises 13 residues. With 1 base removed from V and 9 bases from J, the gap between germline ends came to 12 bases.

This chain links TRBV27 with TRBJ2-3, with 7 bases that match TRBD2. V lost 5 bases and J lost 4; bases outside the gene matches: 18. Germline CDR1 MNHEY, CDR2 SMNVEV (reference sequence). The length of the CDR3 is 18 residues. The CDR3 nucleotides are TGTGCCAGCAGTATTGGGGTTGGCGGGGCTAGCGGAGCAGATACGCAGTATTTT. This sequence encodes CASSIGVGGASGADTQYF.

The V and J genes are TRBV20-1 and TRBJ1-1, with D perhaps TRBD1 (5 bases). This CDR3 comprises 11 residues. Germline CDR1 and CDR2: DFQATT and SNEGSKA (reference sequence). Trimming removed 2 bases at V and 8 bases at J, with 9 bases between. The CDR3 here is CSARKRQEAFF. The DNA of the CDR3 is TGCAGTGCTAGAAAGCGACAGGAAGCTTTCTTT.

This chain uses TRBV5-1 with TRBJ2-1; 8 positions match TRBD2. The trim removed 3 bases at V and 8 bases at J, leaving 4 bases unmatched. CDR1 is SGHRS and CDR2 is YFSETQ in the germline V gene. The CDR3 covers 13 residues. The CDR3 protein is CASSSLAGYEQFF. The DNA for the CDR3 is TGCGCCAGCAGCTCTCTAGCGGGCTATGAGCAGTTCTTC.

The chain links TRBV4-3 to TRBJ1-1; D may be TRBD1 (6 bases). Germline V gene sequence: CDR1 LGHNA, CDR2 YSLEER. Trimming cost V 5 bases and J 4 bases, with 14 bases left between them. This CDR3 is 14 amino acids long. The CDR3 nucleotides read TGCGCCAGCAGCTCCTCGAGGGGGGGCACTGAAGCTTTCTTT. Translation gives CASSSSRGGTEAFF.

This rearrangement joins TRBV19 to TRBJ2-1; D possibly corresponds to TRBD2 (5 bases). CDR1 and CDR2 from the germline V gene are LNHDA and SQIVND (reference sequence). CDR3 length: 13 residues. V shed 4 bases and J shed 6 bases, with 10 bases lying between them. The CDR3 DNA is TGTGCCAGTAGTACCGGGGTCCCCAATGAGCAGTTCTTC. This translates into CASSTGVPNEQFF.

The chain joins TRBV30 to TRBJ1-5, with TRBD1 matching over 7 bases. The V and J ends lost 1 base and 4 bases, in that order; junction bases with no gene match: 4. Per the germline V gene, CDR1 is GTSNPN and CDR2 is SVGIG (reference sequence). The CDR3 is made up of 14 amino acids. CDR3 in amino acids: CAWSEGGNNQPQHF. CDR3 coding DNA: TGTGCCTGGAGTGAAGGGGGCAATAATCAGCCCCAGCATTTT.

The chain combines TRBV25-1 with TRBJ1-6; unclear D gene. Germline V gene lookup returns CDR1 MGHDK and CDR2 SYGVNS. V was pared by 2 bases and J by 7 bases, with 6 bases between. The CDR3 runs to 13 residues. In DNA form, the CDR3 reads TGTGCCAGCAGTGAACTGTTCAATTCACCCCTCCACTTT. Amino acid sequence: CASSELFNSPLHF.